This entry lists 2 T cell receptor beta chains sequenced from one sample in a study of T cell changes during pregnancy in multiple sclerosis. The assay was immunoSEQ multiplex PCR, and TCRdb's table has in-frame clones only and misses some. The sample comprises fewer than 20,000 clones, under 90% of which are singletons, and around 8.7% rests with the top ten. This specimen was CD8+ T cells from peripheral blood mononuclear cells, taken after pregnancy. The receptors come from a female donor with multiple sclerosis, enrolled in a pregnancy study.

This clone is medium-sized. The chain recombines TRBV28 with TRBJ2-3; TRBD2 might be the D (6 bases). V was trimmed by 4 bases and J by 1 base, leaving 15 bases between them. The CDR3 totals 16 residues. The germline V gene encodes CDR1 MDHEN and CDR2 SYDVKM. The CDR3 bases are TGTGCCAGCAGTTCTATGGGTAGCGGTGGCACAGATACGCAGTATTTT. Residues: CASSSMGSGGTDTQYF.

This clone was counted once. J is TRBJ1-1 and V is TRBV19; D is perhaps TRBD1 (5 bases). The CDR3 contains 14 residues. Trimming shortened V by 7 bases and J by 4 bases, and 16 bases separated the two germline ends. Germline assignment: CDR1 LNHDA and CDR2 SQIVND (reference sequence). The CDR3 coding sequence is TGTGCCAGTAAGCTATTAACAGGTGCCACTGAAGCTTTCTTT. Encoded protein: CASKLLTGATEAFF.